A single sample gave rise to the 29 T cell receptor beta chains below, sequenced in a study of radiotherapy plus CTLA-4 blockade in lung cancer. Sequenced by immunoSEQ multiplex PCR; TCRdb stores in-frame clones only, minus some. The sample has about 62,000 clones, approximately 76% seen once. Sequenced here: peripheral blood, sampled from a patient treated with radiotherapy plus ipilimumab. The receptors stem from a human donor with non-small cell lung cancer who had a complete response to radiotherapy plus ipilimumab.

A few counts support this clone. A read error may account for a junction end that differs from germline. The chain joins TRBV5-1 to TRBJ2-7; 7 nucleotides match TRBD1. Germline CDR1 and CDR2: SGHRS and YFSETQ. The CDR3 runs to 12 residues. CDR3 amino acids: CASSLGSDRFTF. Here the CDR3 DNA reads TGCGCCAGCAGCTTGGGTTCGGACAGGTTTACCTTC.

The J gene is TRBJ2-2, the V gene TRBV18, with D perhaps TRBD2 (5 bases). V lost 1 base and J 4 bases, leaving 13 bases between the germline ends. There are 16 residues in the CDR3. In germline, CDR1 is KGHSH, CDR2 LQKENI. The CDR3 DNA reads TGTGCCAGCTCACCACGTGGACTCCCCGTCACCGGGGAGCTGTTTTTT. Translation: CASSPRGLPVTGELFF.

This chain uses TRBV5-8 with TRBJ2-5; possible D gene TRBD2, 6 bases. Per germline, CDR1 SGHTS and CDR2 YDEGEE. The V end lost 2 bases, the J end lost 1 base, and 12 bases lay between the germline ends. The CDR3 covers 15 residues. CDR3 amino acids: CASSFGSTAQETQYF. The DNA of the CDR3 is TGTGCCAGCAGCTTCGGGAGTACGGCCCAAGAGACCCAGTACTTC. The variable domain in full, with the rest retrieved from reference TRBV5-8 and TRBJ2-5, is EAGVTQSPTHLIKTRGQQATLRCSPISGHTSVYWYQQALGLGLQFLLWYDEGEERNRGNFPPRFSGRQFPNYSSELNVNALELEDSALYLCASSFGSTAQETQYFGPGTRLLVL.

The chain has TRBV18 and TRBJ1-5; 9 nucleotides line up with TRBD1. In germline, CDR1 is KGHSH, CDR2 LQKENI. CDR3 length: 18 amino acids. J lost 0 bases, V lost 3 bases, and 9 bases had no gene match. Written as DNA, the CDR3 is TGTGCCAGCTCACCCAGGACAGGGGCATGGAATAGCAATCAGCCCCAGCATTTT. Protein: CASSPRTGAWNSNQPQHF.

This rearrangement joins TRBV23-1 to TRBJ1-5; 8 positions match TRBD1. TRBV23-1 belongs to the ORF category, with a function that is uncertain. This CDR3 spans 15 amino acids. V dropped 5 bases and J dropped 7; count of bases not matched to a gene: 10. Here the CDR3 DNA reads TGCGCCAGCAGTAAAATCAGGGGGCCGGGGCAGCCCCAGCATTTT. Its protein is CASSKIRGPGQPQHF.

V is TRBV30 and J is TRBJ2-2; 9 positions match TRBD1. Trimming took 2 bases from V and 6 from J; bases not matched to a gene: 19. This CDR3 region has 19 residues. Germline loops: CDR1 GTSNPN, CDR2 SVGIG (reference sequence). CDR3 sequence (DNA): TGTGCCTGGAGTCAAGGACAGGGGAGACTACGGATAGCGGCCGGGGAGCTGTTTTTT. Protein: CAWSQGQGRLRIAAGELFF.

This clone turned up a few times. The CDR3, as DNA: TGTGCCAGCAGTTCACAGGGGGCCGGATATGGCTACACCTTC. This translates into CASSSQGAGYGYTF. This rearrangement joins TRBV28 to TRBJ1-2; 9 positions match TRBD1. Germline trimming cut 4 bases from V and 5 bases from J; bases unmatched to any gene: 5. Per the germline V gene, CDR1 is MDHEN and CDR2 is SYDVKM. The CDR3 is 14 residues long.

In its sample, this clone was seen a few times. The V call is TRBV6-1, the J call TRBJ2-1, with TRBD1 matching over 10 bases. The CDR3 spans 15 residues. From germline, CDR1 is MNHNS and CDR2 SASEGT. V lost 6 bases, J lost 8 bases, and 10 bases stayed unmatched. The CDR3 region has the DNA TGTGCCAGCAGAGAAACGGGACAGGGGTTCGATGAGCAGTTCTTC. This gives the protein CASRETGQGFDEQFF.

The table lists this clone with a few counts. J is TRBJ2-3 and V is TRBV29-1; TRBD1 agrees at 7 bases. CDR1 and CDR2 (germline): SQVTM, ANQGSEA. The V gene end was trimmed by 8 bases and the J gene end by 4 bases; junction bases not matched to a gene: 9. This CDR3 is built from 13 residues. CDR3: CSFRQGIADTQYF. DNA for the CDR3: TGCAGCTTCCGACAGGGAATCGCAGATACGCAGTATTTT.

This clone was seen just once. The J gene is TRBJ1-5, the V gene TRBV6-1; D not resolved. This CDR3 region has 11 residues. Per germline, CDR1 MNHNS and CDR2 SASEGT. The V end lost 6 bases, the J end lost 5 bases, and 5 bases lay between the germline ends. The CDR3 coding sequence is TGTGCCAGCAGCGGTGATCAGCCCCAGCATTTT. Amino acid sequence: CASSGDQPQHF.

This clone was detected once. The CDR3 coding sequence is TGTGCCACCAGCATTTCAGGGGGTGATACTGAAGCTTTCTTT. Translation: CATSISGGDTEAFF. The chain has TRBV15 and TRBJ1-1, with 7 positions matching TRBD1. The CDR3 spans 14 residues. The V and J ends lost 4 bases and 5 bases, in that order; junction bases with no gene match: 7. CDR1 is LNHNV, CDR2 YYDKDF, per germline (reference sequence).

The DNA of the CDR3 is TGCGCCAGCAGTGGGGCTAGCAGCGGAGATACGCAGTATTTT. This codes for CASSGASSGDTQYF. V and J are TRBV10-1 and TRBJ2-3, with a possible D match to TRBD2 (5 bases). V lost 4 bases, J lost 5 bases, and 13 bases lay in between. This CDR3 is built from 14 residues. Germline CDR1 and CDR2: WNHNN and SYGVQD (reference sequence).

The CDR3 sequence is CASSYKIGGNSPLHF. In nucleotides, the CDR3 is TGTGCCAGCAGTTACAAAATCGGGGGAAATTCACCCCTCCACTTT. The V gene is TRBV6-5, the J gene TRBJ1-6; weak D call: TRBD1 (5 bases). CDR3 size: 15 residues. Trimming removed 2 bases from V and 7 bases from J, with 12 bases in between. The V gene's germline CDR1 is MNHEY and CDR2 SVGAGI.

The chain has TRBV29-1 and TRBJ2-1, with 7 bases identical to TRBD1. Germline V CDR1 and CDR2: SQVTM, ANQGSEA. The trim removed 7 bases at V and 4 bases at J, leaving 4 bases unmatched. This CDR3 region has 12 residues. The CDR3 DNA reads TGCAGCGCTGGACAGGTATACAATGAGCAGTTCTTC. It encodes CSAGQVYNEQFF.

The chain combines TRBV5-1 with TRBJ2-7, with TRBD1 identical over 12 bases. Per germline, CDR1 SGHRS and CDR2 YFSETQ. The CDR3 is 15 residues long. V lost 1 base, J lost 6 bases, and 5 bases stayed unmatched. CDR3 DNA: TGCGCCAGCAGCTTGTCGGGACAGGGGGCAAGCGAGCAGTACTTC. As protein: CASSLSGQGASEQYF.

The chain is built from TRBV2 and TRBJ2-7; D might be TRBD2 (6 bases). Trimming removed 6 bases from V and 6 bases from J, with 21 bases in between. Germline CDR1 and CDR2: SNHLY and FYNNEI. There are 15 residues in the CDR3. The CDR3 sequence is CASSTGSPLRSEQYF. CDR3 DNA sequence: TGTGCCAGCAGCACCGGGAGTCCCCTCCGGTCCGAGCAGTACTTC.

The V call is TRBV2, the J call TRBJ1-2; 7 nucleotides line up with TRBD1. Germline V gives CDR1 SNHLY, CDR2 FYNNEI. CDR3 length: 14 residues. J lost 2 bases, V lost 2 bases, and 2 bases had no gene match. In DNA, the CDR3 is TGTGCCAGCAGTGAAACGGACAGGAACTATGGCTACACCTTC. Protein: CASSETDRNYGYTF.

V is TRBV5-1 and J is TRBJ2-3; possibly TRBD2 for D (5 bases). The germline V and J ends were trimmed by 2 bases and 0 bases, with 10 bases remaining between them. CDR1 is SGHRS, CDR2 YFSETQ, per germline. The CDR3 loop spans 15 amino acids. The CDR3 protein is CASSFGGSSTDTQYF. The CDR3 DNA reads TGCGCCAGCAGCTTTGGCGGGTCTAGCACAGATACGCAGTATTTT.

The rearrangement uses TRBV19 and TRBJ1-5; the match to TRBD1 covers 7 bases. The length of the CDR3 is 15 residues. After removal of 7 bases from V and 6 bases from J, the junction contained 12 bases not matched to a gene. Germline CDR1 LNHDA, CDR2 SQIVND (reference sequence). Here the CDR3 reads CASNADRVISQPQHF. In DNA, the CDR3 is TGTGCCAGTAATGCTGACAGGGTAATAAGTCAGCCCCAGCATTTT.

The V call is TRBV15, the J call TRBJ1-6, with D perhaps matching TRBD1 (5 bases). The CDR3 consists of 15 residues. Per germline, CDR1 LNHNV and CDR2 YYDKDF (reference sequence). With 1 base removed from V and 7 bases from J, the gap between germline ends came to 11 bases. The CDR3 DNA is TGTGCCACCAGCAGAGCAGGGTCCGGGAATTCACCCCTCCACTTT. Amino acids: CATSRAGSGNSPLHF.

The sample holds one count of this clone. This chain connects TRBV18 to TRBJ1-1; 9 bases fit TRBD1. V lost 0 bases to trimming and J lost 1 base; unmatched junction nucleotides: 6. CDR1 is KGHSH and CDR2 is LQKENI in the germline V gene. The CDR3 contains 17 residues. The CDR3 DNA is TGTGCCAGCTCACCACCTCTAGGGACAGGGAGGAACACTGAAGCTTTCTTT. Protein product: CASSPPLGTGRNTEAFF.

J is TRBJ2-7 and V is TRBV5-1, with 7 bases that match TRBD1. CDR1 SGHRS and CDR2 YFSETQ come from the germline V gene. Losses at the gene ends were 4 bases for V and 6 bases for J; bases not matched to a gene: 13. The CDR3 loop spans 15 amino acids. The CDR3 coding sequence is TGCGCCAGCAGCCCGGACAGGCTAACTAGTCTCGAGCAGTACTTC. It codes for CASSPDRLTSLEQYF.

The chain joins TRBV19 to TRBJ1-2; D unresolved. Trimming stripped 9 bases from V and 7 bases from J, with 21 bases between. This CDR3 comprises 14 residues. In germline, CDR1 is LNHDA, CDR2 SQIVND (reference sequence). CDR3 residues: CASQRMVAVGGYTF. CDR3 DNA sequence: TGTGCCAGCCAGCGGATGGTGGCCGTAGGTGGCTACACCTTC.

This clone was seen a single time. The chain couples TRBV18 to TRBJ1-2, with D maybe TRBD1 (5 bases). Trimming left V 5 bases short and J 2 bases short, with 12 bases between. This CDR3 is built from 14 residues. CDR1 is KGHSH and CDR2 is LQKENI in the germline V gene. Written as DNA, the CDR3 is TGTGCCAGCTCAGAACAGGATAGCAACTATGGCTACACCTTC. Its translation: CASSEQDSNYGYTF.

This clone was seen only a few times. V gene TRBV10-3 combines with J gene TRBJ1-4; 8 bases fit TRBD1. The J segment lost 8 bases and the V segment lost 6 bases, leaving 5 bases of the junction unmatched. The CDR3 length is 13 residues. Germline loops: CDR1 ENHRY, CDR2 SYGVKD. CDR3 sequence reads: CAISRGPGEKLFF. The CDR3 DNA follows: TGTGCCATCAGCAGGGGGCCTGGGGAAAAACTGTTTTTT.

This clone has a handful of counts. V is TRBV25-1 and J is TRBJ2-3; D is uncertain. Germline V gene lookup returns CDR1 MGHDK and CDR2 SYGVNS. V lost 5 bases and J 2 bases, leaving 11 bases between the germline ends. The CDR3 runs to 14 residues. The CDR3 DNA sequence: TGTGCCAGCAGTCCCCAGGTTTACACAGATACGCAGTATTTT. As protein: CASSPQVYTDTQYF.

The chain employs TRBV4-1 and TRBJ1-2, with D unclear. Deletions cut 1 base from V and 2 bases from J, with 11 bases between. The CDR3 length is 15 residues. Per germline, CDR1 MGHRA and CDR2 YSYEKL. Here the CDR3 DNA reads TGCGCCAGCAGCCAAGCCGTCAGCGCAAACTATGGCTACACCTTC. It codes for CASSQAVSANYGYTF.

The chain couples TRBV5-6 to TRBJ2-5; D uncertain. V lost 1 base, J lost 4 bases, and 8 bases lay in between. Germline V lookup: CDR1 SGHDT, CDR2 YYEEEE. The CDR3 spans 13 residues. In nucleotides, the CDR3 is TGTGCCAGCAGCTTGAGATCGGGAGAGACCCAGTACTTC. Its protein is CASSLRSGETQYF.

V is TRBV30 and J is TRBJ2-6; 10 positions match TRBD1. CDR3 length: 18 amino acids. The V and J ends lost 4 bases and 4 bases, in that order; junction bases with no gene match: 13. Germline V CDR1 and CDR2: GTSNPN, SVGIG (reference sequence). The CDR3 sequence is CAWIPMPGTGVGANVLTF. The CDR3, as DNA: TGTGCCTGGATTCCAATGCCGGGGACAGGGGTAGGGGCCAACGTCCTGACTTTC.